The source of this TCR beta chain is a study of blood T cell repertoires in COVID-19. The repertoire was sequenced with immunoSEQ multiplex PCR; TCRdb's copy has only in-frame clones and lacks some. The sample contains about 160,000 clones, about 86% of which appear only once. The CDR3 sequence is 14 residues long. V shed 0 bases and J shed 8 bases, with 11 bases lying between them. From germline, CDR1 is LGHNA and CDR2 YNFKEQ. The rearrangement links TRBV4-2 to TRBJ1-5, with D possibly being TRBD1 (5 bases). The sample comprised peripheral blood. The TCR sequence derives from a man between 45 and 60 years old with active or convalescent COVID-19. The CDR3: CASSQEVRDKPQHF. Written as DNA, the CDR3 is TGTGCCAGCAGCCAAGAGGTCAGGGATAAGCCCCAGCATTTT.